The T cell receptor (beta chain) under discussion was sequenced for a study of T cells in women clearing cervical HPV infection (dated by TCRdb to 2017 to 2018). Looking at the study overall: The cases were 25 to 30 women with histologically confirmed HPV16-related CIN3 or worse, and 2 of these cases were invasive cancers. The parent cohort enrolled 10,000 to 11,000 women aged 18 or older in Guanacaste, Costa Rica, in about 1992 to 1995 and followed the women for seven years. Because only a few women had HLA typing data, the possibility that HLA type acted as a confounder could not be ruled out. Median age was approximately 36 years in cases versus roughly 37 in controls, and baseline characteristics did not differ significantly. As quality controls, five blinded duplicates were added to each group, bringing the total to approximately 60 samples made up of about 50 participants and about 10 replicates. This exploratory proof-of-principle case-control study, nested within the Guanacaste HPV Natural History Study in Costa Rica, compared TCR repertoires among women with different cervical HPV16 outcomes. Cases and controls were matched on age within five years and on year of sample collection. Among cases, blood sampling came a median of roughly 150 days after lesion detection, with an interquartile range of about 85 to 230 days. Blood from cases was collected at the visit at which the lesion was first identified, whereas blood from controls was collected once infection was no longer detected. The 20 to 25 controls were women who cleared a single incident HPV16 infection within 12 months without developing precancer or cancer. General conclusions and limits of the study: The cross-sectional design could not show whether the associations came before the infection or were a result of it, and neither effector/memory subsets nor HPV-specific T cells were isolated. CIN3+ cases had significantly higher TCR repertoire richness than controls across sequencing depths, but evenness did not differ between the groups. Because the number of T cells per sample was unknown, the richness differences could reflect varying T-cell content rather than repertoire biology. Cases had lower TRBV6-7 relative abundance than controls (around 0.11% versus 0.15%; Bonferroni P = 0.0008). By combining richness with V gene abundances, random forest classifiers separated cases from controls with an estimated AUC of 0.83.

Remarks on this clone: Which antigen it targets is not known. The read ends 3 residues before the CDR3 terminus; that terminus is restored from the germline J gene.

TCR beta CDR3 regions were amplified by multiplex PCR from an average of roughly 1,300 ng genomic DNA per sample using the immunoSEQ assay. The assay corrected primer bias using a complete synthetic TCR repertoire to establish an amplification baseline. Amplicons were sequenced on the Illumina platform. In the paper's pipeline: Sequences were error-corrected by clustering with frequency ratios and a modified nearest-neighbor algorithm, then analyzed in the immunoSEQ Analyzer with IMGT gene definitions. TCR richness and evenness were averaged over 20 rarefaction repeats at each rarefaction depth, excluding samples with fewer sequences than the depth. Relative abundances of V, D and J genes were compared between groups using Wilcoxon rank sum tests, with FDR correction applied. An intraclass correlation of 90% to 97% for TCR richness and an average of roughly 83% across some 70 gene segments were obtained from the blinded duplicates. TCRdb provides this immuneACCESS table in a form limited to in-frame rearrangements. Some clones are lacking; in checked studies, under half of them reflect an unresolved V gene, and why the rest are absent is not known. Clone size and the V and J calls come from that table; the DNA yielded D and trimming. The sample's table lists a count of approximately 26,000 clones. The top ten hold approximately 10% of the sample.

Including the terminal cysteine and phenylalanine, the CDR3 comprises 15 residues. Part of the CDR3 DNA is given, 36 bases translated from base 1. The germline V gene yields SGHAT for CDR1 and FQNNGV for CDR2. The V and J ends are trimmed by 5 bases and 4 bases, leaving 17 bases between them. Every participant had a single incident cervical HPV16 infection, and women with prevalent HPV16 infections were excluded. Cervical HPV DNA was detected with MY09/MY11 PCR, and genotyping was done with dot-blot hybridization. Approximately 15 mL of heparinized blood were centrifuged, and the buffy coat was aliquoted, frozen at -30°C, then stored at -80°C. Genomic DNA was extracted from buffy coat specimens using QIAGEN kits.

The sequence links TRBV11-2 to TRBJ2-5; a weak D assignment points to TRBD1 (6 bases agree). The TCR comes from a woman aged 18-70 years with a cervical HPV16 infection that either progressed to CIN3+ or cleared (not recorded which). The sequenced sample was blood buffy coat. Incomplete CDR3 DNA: TGTGCCAGCAGCCCCCAATGGCAGGGGAGAGAGACC. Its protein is CASSPQWQGRET. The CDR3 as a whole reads CASSPQWQGRETQYF. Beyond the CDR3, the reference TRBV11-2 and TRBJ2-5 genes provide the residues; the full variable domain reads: EAGVAQSPRYKIIEKRQSVAFWCNPISGHATLYWYQQILGQGPKLLIQFQNNGVVDDSQLPKDRFSAERLKGVDSTLKIQPAKLEDSAVYLCASSPQWQGRETQYFGPGTRLLVL.